What follows is one T cell receptor beta chain and its context. Its antigen is unidentified. TCR beta rearrangements were amplified from peripheral blood genomic DNA. The germline CDR1 and CDR2 sequences are MNHEY and SMNVEV (reference sequence). With 3 bases removed from V and 0 bases from J, the gap between germline ends came to 6 bases. CDR3 length equals 14 residues. TRB rearrangements spanning V, D and J were amplified using mixed TRB-A/B primers. TCRdb itself ran the multiplex PCR reads through MiXCR, one entry per CDR3 protein. The table lists approximately 6,500 distinct CDR3 sequences, around 40% of them singletons, with less than 50% in the top ten. These data belong to a study of T cell repertoires in aging, cancer and after chemotherapy. Study overall: Patients with chronic lymphocytic leukemia were sampled before and after fludarabine- or bendamustine-based chemotherapy. Points from the study as a whole: Median generation probability rose over the chemotherapy interval in each cancer cohort, suggesting rebound thymic output.

The origin of this receptor is a human donor with a blood cancer. What was sequenced was blood. This chain joins TRBV27 and TRBJ2-4; TRBD2 might be the D (6 bases). CDR3 residues: CASSFGGAKNIQYF. Here the CDR3 DNA reads TGTGCCAGCAGTTTCGGGGGAGCCAAAAACATTCAGTACTTC.